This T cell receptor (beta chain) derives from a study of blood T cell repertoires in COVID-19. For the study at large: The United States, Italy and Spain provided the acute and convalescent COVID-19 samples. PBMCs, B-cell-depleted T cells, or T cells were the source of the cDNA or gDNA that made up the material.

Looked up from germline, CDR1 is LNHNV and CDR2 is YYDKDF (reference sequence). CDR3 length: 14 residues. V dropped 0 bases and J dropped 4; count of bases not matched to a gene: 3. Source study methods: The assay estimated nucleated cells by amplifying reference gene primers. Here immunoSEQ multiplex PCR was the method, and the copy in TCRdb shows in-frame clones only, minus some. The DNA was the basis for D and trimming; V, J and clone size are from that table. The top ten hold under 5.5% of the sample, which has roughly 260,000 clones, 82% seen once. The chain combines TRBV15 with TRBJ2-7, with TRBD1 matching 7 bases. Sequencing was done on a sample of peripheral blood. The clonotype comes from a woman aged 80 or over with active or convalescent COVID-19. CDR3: CATSRDRGLYEQYF. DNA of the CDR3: TGTGCCACCAGCAGAGATAGGGGGCTTTACGAGCAGTACTTC.